These T cell receptor beta chains were read from a single sample in a study of siplizumab effects on memory and regulatory T cells. The method was immunoSEQ multiplex PCR; TCRdb's version includes in-frame clones alone and lacks a portion of them. In the table there are about 110,000 clones, about 90% of which are singletons. The source material was Tregs sorted from blood. The receptor source for this set is a human donor in good health. Both conserved end residues are part of each CDR3. Fields, in order: CDR3 protein, V gene, clone size, J gene, CDR3 length, D gene. The D gene is left open where the match is weak. A clone size is listed for some rows: how often the clone was seen (once, few, many), or a class if it is expanded.

CDR3aa: CASSDRDQETQYF
v_gene: TRBV18
abundance: NA
j_gene: TRBJ2-5
len: 13
d_gene: TRBD1

CDR3aa: CASSHGLAGARRETQYF
v_gene: TRBV14
abundance: NA
j_gene: TRBJ2-5
len: 17
d_gene: TRBD2

CDR3aa: CASSRGWGRGEQYF
v_gene: TRBV7-9
abundance: NA
j_gene: TRBJ2-7
len: 14
d_gene: NA

CDR3aa: CASSYSRQANSPLHF
v_gene: TRBV6-5
abundance: once
j_gene: TRBJ1-6
len: 15
d_gene: NA

CDR3aa: CASSSANTGELFF
v_gene: TRBV5-5
abundance: NA
j_gene: TRBJ2-2
len: 13
d_gene: NA

CDR3aa: CASSLPGGNQPQHF
v_gene: TRBV19
abundance: NA
j_gene: TRBJ1-5
len: 14
d_gene: NA

CDR3aa: CASSLGTVGYEQYF
v_gene: TRBV28
abundance: NA
j_gene: TRBJ2-7
len: 14
d_gene: NA

CDR3aa: CASGSGPGSPTDTQYF
v_gene: TRBV12-5
abundance: NA
j_gene: TRBJ2-3
len: 16
d_gene: NA

CDR3aa: CASSPRGGGSNQPQHF
v_gene: TRBV18
abundance: NA
j_gene: TRBJ1-5
len: 16
d_gene: TRBD1

CDR3aa: CASKGRGSDQPQHF
v_gene: TRBV6-5
abundance: NA
j_gene: TRBJ1-5
len: 14
d_gene: TRBD1

CDR3aa: CASSISGTLMNYGYTF
v_gene: TRBV19
abundance: NA
j_gene: TRBJ1-2
len: 16
d_gene: NA

CDR3aa: CASSVAITGLRNEQFF
v_gene: TRBV9
abundance: NA
j_gene: TRBJ2-1
len: 16
d_gene: NA

CDR3aa: CASSLARDSGNTIYF
v_gene: TRBV5-5
abundance: few
j_gene: TRBJ1-3
len: 15
d_gene: NA

CDR3aa: CASSLLGSGGTGELFF
v_gene: TRBV5-6
abundance: NA
j_gene: TRBJ2-2
len: 16
d_gene: TRBD1